These T cell receptor beta chains were read from a single sample in a study of blood T cell repertoires in COVID-19. Assay used: immunoSEQ multiplex PCR; TCRdb lists only in-frame clones, some missing. The sample yields 250,000 to 300,000 clones, 70% to 90% seen once. The specimen sequenced was PBMCs or T cells enriched from blood (not recorded which). The receptors stem from a woman aged 25-40 years who had recovered from COVID-19. Each CDR3 is given with its conserved first and last residue. The D gene is left open where the match is weak. Clone size, where shown, is once, few, many, or a class for clones that have expanded.

J gene: TRBJ1-6
D gene: TRBD1
V gene: TRBV10-2
clone size: NA
CDR3 protein: CASTPQGALRSYNSPLHF
CDR3 DNA: TGCGCCAGCACCCCCCAGGGGGCCCTTAGGTCCTATAATTCACCCCTCCACTTT

J gene: TRBJ1-1
D gene: NA
V gene: TRBV5-1
clone size: NA
CDR3 protein: CASSLPDPGPMNTEAFF
CDR3 DNA: TGCGCCAGCAGCTTGCCCGACCCAGGCCCGATGAACACTGAAGCTTTCTTT

J gene: TRBJ2-3
D gene: NA
V gene: TRBV28
clone size: NA
CDR3 protein: CASSPRPAGPPAGFDTQYF
CDR3 DNA: TGTGCCAGCAGTCCACGCCCTGCCGGCCCCCCGGCGGGTTTTGATACGCAGTATTTT

J gene: TRBJ2-1
D gene: TRBD2
V gene: TRBV4-2
clone size: NA
CDR3 protein: CASSQSAGPLSYNEQFF
CDR3 DNA: TGTGCCAGCAGCCAGTCAGCGGGGCCGCTCTCCTACAATGAGCAGTTCTTC

J gene: TRBJ2-7
D gene: TRBD2
V gene: TRBV5-1
clone size: NA
CDR3 protein: CASSLKGGSWETEQYF
CDR3 DNA: TGCGCCAGCAGCTTGAAGGGAGGGTCTTGGGAAACCGAGCAGTACTTC

J gene: TRBJ2-7
D gene: NA
V gene: TRBV9
clone size: once
CDR3 protein: CASSLRSIGDWDEQYF
CDR3 DNA: TGTGCCAGCAGCCTACGTAGTATAGGGGATTGGGACGAGCAGTACTTC

J gene: TRBJ1-3
D gene: NA
V gene: TRBV6-5
clone size: NA
CDR3 protein: CASRQTAYSGNTIYF
CDR3 DNA: TGTGCCAGCAGACAGACAGCCTACTCTGGAAACACCATATATTTT

J gene: TRBJ1-2
D gene: NA
V gene: TRBV14
clone size: NA
CDR3 protein: CASSQDSTYGYGYTF
CDR3 DNA: TGTGCCAGCAGCCAAGACTCGACATACGGCTATGGCTACACCTTC

J gene: TRBJ1-2
D gene: NA
V gene: TRBV28
clone size: NA
CDR3 protein: CASTAAGTPVSNYGYTF
CDR3 DNA: TGTGCCAGCACTGCCGCCGGGACACCTGTCTCTAACTATGGCTACACCTTC

J gene: TRBJ2-1
D gene: TRBD1
V gene: TRBV4-3
clone size: NA
CDR3 protein: CASSHASQGVYNEQFF
CDR3 DNA: TGCGCCAGCAGCCACGCCTCACAGGGGGTGTACAATGAGCAGTTCTTC

J gene: TRBJ1-5
D gene: NA
V gene: TRBV19
clone size: NA
CDR3 protein: CASRRGGRDQPQHF
CDR3 DNA: TGTGCCAGTCGTAGGGGAGGACGGGATCAGCCCCAGCATTTT

J gene: TRBJ2-3
D gene: NA
V gene: TRBV6-6
clone size: NA
CDR3 protein: CASTPVTGSWRDTQYF
CDR3 DNA: TGTGCCAGCACCCCCGTGACAGGATCATGGCGGGATACGCAGTATTTT

J gene: TRBJ1-4
D gene: NA
V gene: TRBV4-1
clone size: NA
CDR3 protein: CASSHLDLGVGVFF
CDR3 DNA: TGCGCCAGCAGCCATTTGGACCTAGGGGTAGGGGTGTTTTTT

J gene: TRBJ1-1
D gene: NA
V gene: TRBV6-5
clone size: few
CDR3 protein: CASSYGPNTEAFF
CDR3 DNA: TGTGCCAGCAGTTACGGCCCCAACACTGAAGCTTTCTTT

J gene: TRBJ1-3
D gene: TRBD1
V gene: TRBV7-9
clone size: NA
CDR3 protein: CASSQDRENSGNTIYF
CDR3 DNA: TGTGCCAGCAGCCAAGACAGGGAAAACTCTGGAAACACCATATATTTT

J gene: TRBJ1-2
D gene: NA
V gene: TRBV28
clone size: NA
CDR3 protein: CASSFWGDNGYTF
CDR3 DNA: TGTGCCAGCAGTTTTTGGGGGGATAATGGCTACACCTTC

J gene: TRBJ1-2
D gene: TRBD1
V gene: TRBV19
clone size: NA
CDR3 protein: CASTNPGGTNYGYTF
CDR3 DNA: TGTGCCAGTACCAATCCAGGGGGCACTAACTATGGCTACACCTTC

J gene: TRBJ2-3
D gene: TRBD1
V gene: TRBV11-3
clone size: NA
CDR3 protein: CASHRTGRTDTQYF
CDR3 DNA: TGTGCCAGCCATAGGACAGGTCGGACAGATACGCAGTATTTT

J gene: TRBJ1-2
D gene: NA
V gene: TRBV7-3
clone size: once
CDR3 protein: CASSPRGSSEANYGYTF
CDR3 DNA: TGTGCCAGCAGCCCAAGGGGGAGTTCCGAAGCTAACTATGGCTACACCTTC

J gene: TRBJ2-4
D gene: TRBD2
V gene: TRBV5-4
clone size: NA
CDR3 protein: CASSLELAGGPKNIQYF
CDR3 DNA: TGTGCCAGCAGCTTGGAGCTAGCGGGGGGGCCCAAAAACATTCAGTACTTC

J gene: TRBJ1-3
D gene: NA
V gene: TRBV7-9
clone size: NA
CDR3 protein: CASSHHREGFGDTIYF
CDR3 DNA: TGTGCCAGCAGCCACCACAGGGAAGGATTTGGCGACACCATATATTTT

J gene: TRBJ1-6
D gene: TRBD1
V gene: TRBV28
clone size: few
CDR3 protein: CASSRLTGGNSPLHF
CDR3 DNA: TGTGCCAGCAGTCGGCTGACAGGGGGCAATTCACCCCTCCACTTT

J gene: TRBJ1-2
D gene: NA
V gene: TRBV19
clone size: NA
CDR3 protein: CASNAGYTNYGYTF
CDR3 DNA: TGTGCCAGTAACGCGGGATATACCAACTATGGCTACACCTTC

J gene: TRBJ1-5
D gene: NA
V gene: TRBV27
clone size: NA
CDR3 protein: CASMPGGGHYQPQHF
CDR3 DNA: TGTGCCAGCATGCCTGGGGGGGGGCACTATCAGCCCCAGCATTTT

J gene: TRBJ1-1
D gene: NA
V gene: TRBV19
clone size: NA
CDR3 protein: CASSIWTRPNTEAFF
CDR3 DNA: TGTGCCAGTAGTATTTGGACAAGACCGAACACTGAAGCTTTCTTT

J gene: TRBJ1-1
D gene: NA
V gene: TRBV3-1/TRBV3-2
clone size: NA
CDR3 protein: CASSQQGRVNTEAFF
CDR3 DNA: TGTGCCAGCAGCCAACAGGGGCGCGTGAACACTGAAGCTTTCTTT

J gene: TRBJ2-3
D gene: NA
V gene: TRBV2
clone size: NA
CDR3 protein: CASSADSTSTDTQYF
CDR3 DNA: TGTGCCAGCAGTGCGGACTCCACTAGCACAGATACGCAGTATTTT

J gene: TRBJ2-5
D gene: TRBD2
V gene: TRBV5-4
clone size: once
CDR3 protein: CASSLPGLSQETQYF
CDR3 DNA: TGTGCCAGCAGCTTACCGGGACTATCTCAAGAGACCCAGTACTTC

J gene: TRBJ2-1
D gene: NA
V gene: TRBV7-6
clone size: NA
CDR3 protein: CASSFRASEQFF
CDR3 DNA: TGTGCCAGCAGCTTCAGGGCATCTGAGCAGTTCTTC

J gene: TRBJ2-1
D gene: NA
V gene: TRBV4-1
clone size: NA
CDR3 protein: CASSQDIVSWEAGEQFF
CDR3 DNA: TGCGCCAGCAGCCAAGATATAGTGAGTTGGGAGGCCGGAGAGCAGTTCTTC

J gene: TRBJ2-7
D gene: TRBD1
V gene: TRBV9
clone size: NA
CDR3 protein: CASSVSSGQDNPYEQYF
CDR3 DNA: TGTGCCAGCAGCGTAAGCTCTGGACAGGATAACCCCTACGAGCAGTACTTC

J gene: TRBJ1-5
D gene: TRBD1
V gene: TRBV29-1
clone size: NA
CDR3 protein: CSGCDRGGGQPQHF
CDR3 DNA: TGCAGCGGTTGTGACAGGGGGGGTGGTCAGCCCCAGCATTTT

J gene: TRBJ2-1
D gene: NA
V gene: TRBV24-1
clone size: NA
CDR3 protein: CATTENNEQFF
CDR3 DNA: TGTGCCACCACCGAGAACAATGAGCAGTTCTTC

J gene: TRBJ1-6
D gene: NA
V gene: TRBV6-4
clone size: NA
CDR3 protein: CASSHSLQKIGSPLHF
CDR3 DNA: TGTGCCAGCAGTCACAGCCTTCAAAAAATAGGTTCACCCCTCCACTTT

J gene: TRBJ1-2
D gene: TRBD1
V gene: TRBV30
clone size: few
CDR3 protein: CAWSDPGQALGYGYTF
CDR3 DNA: TGTGCCTGGAGCGACCCCGGACAGGCTCTGGGGTATGGCTACACCTTC

J gene: TRBJ2-5
D gene: NA
V gene: TRBV11-2
clone size: NA
CDR3 protein: CASSPRLGENQETQYF
CDR3 DNA: TGTGCCAGCAGCCCCCGACTAGGGGAAAACCAAGAGACCCAGTACTTC

J gene: TRBJ1-1
D gene: TRBD1
V gene: TRBV7-9
clone size: NA
CDR3 protein: CASSPWDRVKNTEAFF
CDR3 DNA: TGTGCCAGCAGCCCGTGGGACAGGGTAAAAAACACTGAAGCTTTCTTT

J gene: TRBJ2-7
D gene: TRBD1
V gene: TRBV28
clone size: NA
CDR3 protein: CASSLGTRQGISYEQYF
CDR3 DNA: TGTGCCAGCAGTTTAGGGACCCGACAGGGGATTTCCTACGAGCAGTACTTC

J gene: TRBJ2-7
D gene: NA
V gene: TRBV27
clone size: NA
CDR3 protein: CASSSSVRLYF
CDR3 DNA: TGTGCCAGCAGTTCCTCAGTGAGGCTGTACTTC

J gene: TRBJ1-1
D gene: NA
V gene: TRBV19
clone size: NA
CDR3 protein: CASRKPGLVSAFF
CDR3 DNA: TGTGCCAGTAGAAAGCCGGGACTGGTTTCGGCTTTCTTT

J gene: TRBJ2-1
D gene: NA
V gene: TRBV5-1
clone size: NA
CDR3 protein: CASSHYQLYDEQFF
CDR3 DNA: TGCGCCAGCAGCCACTACCAACTATACGATGAGCAGTTCTTC

J gene: TRBJ2-7
D gene: TRBD2
V gene: TRBV13
clone size: once
CDR3 protein: CASSPRTSGGYEQYF
CDR3 DNA: TGTGCCAGCAGCCCGCGGACTAGCGGGGGGTACGAGCAGTACTTC

J gene: TRBJ2-7
D gene: TRBD1
V gene: TRBV6-5
clone size: NA
CDR3 protein: CASSDTDRAF
CDR3 DNA: TGTGCCAGCAGCGATACGGACAGGGCCTTC

J gene: TRBJ1-1
D gene: NA
V gene: TRBV5-1
clone size: NA
CDR3 protein: CASSLASGPNTEAFF
CDR3 DNA: TGCGCCAGCAGCTTGGCCTCAGGGCCAAACACTGAAGCTTTCTTT

J gene: TRBJ2-7
D gene: TRBD2
V gene: TRBV2
clone size: NA
CDR3 protein: CASSEVGRGGAYEQYF
CDR3 DNA: TGTGCCAGCAGTGAAGTGGGGCGGGGGGGCGCCTACGAGCAGTACTTC

J gene: TRBJ1-1
D gene: TRBD1
V gene: TRBV30
clone size: NA
CDR3 protein: CAWSWTGEAFF
CDR3 DNA: TGTGCCTGGAGTTGGACAGGTGAAGCTTTCTTT

J gene: TRBJ2-3
D gene: NA
V gene: TRBV7-2
clone size: once
CDR3 protein: CASSLAQGGGPHF
CDR3 DNA: TGTGCCAGCAGCTTAGCGCAAGGCGGGGGCCCTCATTTT

J gene: TRBJ2-2
D gene: TRBD1
V gene: TRBV11-3
clone size: NA
CDR3 protein: CASSETGSTGELFF
CDR3 DNA: TGTGCCAGCAGCGAGACAGGGAGCACCGGGGAGCTGTTTTTT